This paragraph covers one TCR beta chain sequence. Its cognate antigen has yet to be identified. Base qualities are not provided; no much larger clone lies one nucleotide away. This entry belongs to a study of shared clonotypes between healthy human individuals (dated by TCRdb to the early 2020s). With respect to the entire study: A couple of women and three men aged 18 to 49 years were included in the cohort. Between about 0.9 and 8.9 billion PBMCs per donor were obtained by leukapheresis. For each donor, CD4 naive and CD4 memory were each run on three plates, CD8 naive on two plates, and CD8 memory on one plate. Blood TCR repertoires of several healthy adults were deeply sequenced to estimate repertoire size and the extent of clonotype sharing between individuals. Libraries were prepared and TCR repertoires were sequenced by different laboratories using diverse techniques, in order to increase sequencing depth and limit assay-specific biases. Beyond this particular receptor, the publication reports: Naive subsets generally had larger estimated clonotype richness than memory subsets. Roughly 5% of naive CD4, 3.5% of naive CD8, roughly 2.4% of memory CD4, and 0.4% of memory CD8 clonotypes were shared across several donors. Compared with non-shared clonotypes, clonotypes shared by all four sorted-subset donors had higher generation probabilities. Pairwise subsampling led to the expectation that sequencing depth would affect the degree of clonotype sharing among donors. Rarefaction of sorted-subset datasets indicated incomplete sequencing despite the large sequencing depth. Sampling was limited to blood, and TCR repertoires in tissue likely differ from TCR repertoires in blood. Because the study included only a small number of donors, the genetic and exposure-history diversity represented was limited.

TCR CDR3 regions were amplified from genomic DNA by multiplex PCR using the deep immunoSEQ assay. For each cell subset, the extracted genomic DNA was distributed evenly across all wells of several immunoSEQ 96-well plates, and each plate served as one replicate. For sorted subsets, around 0.2 ug of genomic DNA, equivalent to 25,000 to 35,000 T cell genomes, went into each replicate PCR. The purified libraries were quantified using a Qubit 3.0 fluorometer, sized with a Bioanalyzer 2100, and then quantified again using the KAPA Library Quantification kit. Each immunoSEQ 96-well plate was sequenced on its own single-read 150-cycle Illumina NextSeq 550 flow cell. In the authors' own workflow: Because only junctional sequences without quality scores were contained in the immunoSEQ output, filtering matching that applied to full-length reads could not be performed. To assign V/J genes and CDR3, sequences were annotated against IMGT germline references using PyIR, a Python wrapper for IgBLAST v1.9. Reads with weak V/J assignments (E-value above 1e-6), missing CDR3, stop codons, out-of-frame junctions, or ambiguous translated residues were removed. A V3J clonotype was defined by an identical inferred V gene, J gene, and CDR3 amino acid sequence. The percentage overlap between two repertoires was calculated by dividing the number of shared unique clonotypes by the size of the smaller repertoire. Richness of each repertoire was evaluated using RTK rarefaction, the Chao1 estimator, and Recon v2.1 estimates of unobserved clonotypes. Generation probabilities were computed with OLGA for all TCRbeta clonotypes obtained by the gDNA method from four donors. TCRdb provides this immuneACCESS table in a form limited to in-frame rearrangements. Some clones are lacking; in checked studies, under half of them reflect an unresolved V gene, and why the rest are absent is not known. V, J and clone size reflect that table, while D and trimming were determined from the DNA. A total of 1.6 million or so clones appear in this sample, approximately 97% of them only once. The ten largest clones add up to roughly 1.2% of the sample.

Donors were healthy HIV-negative adults with no recently reported acute infections or vaccinations. Every donor was a Caucasian adult residing in Nashville, Tennessee, USA. CD4+ T cells were enriched by magnetic negative selection, after which naive cells were positively selected on CD45RA and the negative fraction was taken as the memory subset. After blood collection by leukapheresis, PBMCs were isolated using Ficoll-Histopaque density gradient centrifugation and then cryopreserved in the vapor phase of liquid nitrogen. Analytical flow cytometry was used to check the purity and quantity of every magnetically sorted T cell population. Each sorted fraction had its genomic DNA isolated and then quantified by UV absorbance on a Nanodrop 2000c. The junction carries 10 bases between V and J, which are trimmed by 4 bases and 0 bases respectively. CDR1 and CDR2, looked up from the germline V gene (reference sequence), are SEHNR and FQNEAQ. From its cysteine to its phenylalanine, the CDR3 spans 15 amino acids. The sequence is cut down to CDR3 DNA, 45 bases in frame from base 1.

This clonotype was obtained from a man under 40 in good health. The sequence is built from TRBV7-9 and TRBJ2-1; TRBD1 is a possible D gene, resting on 5 matching bases. Sequenced material: naive CD4+ T cells sorted from blood. The sample's cell subset or site label is to be understood as: CD45RA+ positively selected. In nucleotides, the sequence is TGTGCCAGCAGCTCAGGGAAAAGCTCCTACAATGAGCAGTTCTTC. Translated, it gives CASSSGKSSYNEQFF.